The 20 T cell receptor beta chains below come from one sample, sequenced in a study of cytomegalovirus exposure and HLA in healthy donors. PCR employed 60 Vbeta and 13 Jbeta primers. Method: immunoSEQ multiplex PCR; TCRdb's copy keeps in-frame clones and lacks some. The profile shows 200,000 to 250,000 clones, around 83% of them singletons. Sequenced material: PBMCs. Receptors were obtained from a girl between 5 and 17 years old in good health and CMV-seronegative.

The chain couples TRBV6-5 to TRBJ2-1; D unclear. CDR3 length equals 14 residues. Trimming took off 6 bases at V and 8 bases at J, with 17 bases between the two ends. CDR1 and CDR2 from the germline V gene are MNHEY and SVGAGI. CDR3 nucleotide sequence: TGTGCCAGCAGCCCATCCATGAGCACTGATGAGCAGTTCTTC. Protein: CASSPSMSTDEQFF.

The chain recombines TRBV23-1 with TRBJ1-1; D perhaps matches TRBD1 (5 bases). TRBV23-1 carries the ORF label, with uncertain function. The CDR3 has 12 residues. Trimming shortened V by 3 bases and J by 8 bases, and 10 bases separated the two germline ends. This chain's CDR3 is CASSHPRQEAFF. The DNA of the CDR3 is TGCGCCAGCAGTCATCCCCGACAGGAAGCTTTCTTT.

The chain is built from TRBV27 and TRBJ1-4; D might be TRBD1 (5 bases). Trimming took 1 base from V and 7 from J, leaving 19 bases between them. This CDR3 region has 17 residues. Germline-derived CDR1 and CDR2 are MNHEY and SMNVEV (reference sequence). The CDR3: CASSLFSRAGRGEKLFF. CDR3 DNA: TGTGCCAGCAGTTTATTCTCTCGGGCAGGGAGGGGTGAAAAACTGTTTTTT.

This chain joins TRBV19 and TRBJ2-1; 7 nucleotides align to TRBD2. The germline CDR1 and CDR2 sequences are LNHDA and SQIVND (reference sequence). V was pared by 3 bases and J by 2 bases, with 7 bases of the junction left unmatched. The CDR3 is 16 amino acids. The CDR3 reads CASSIGRGGTYNEQFF. CDR3 DNA: TGTGCCAGTAGTATTGGGAGGGGAGGGACCTACAATGAGCAGTTCTTC.

The chain couples TRBV14 to TRBJ2-1; maybe TRBD1 (6 bases). The V gene lost 2 bases and the J gene lost 7 bases, with 12 bases spanning the gap. Germline CDR1 is SGHDN and CDR2 is FVKESK. The CDR3 sequence is 14 residues long. For the CDR3, the DNA is TGTGCCAGCAGCCAAAATCCAAGGGGGAATGAGCAGTTCTTC. Protein: CASSQNPRGNEQFF. Drawing the rest from reference TRBV14 and TRBJ2-1, the complete variable domain is EAGVTQFPSHSVIEKGQTVTLRCDPISGHDNLYWYRRVMGKEIKFLLHFVKESKQDESGMPNNRFLAERTGGTYSTLKVQPAELEDSGVYFCASSQNPRGNEQFFGPGTRLTVL.

V gene TRBV19 combines with J gene TRBJ2-3, with 15 positions matching TRBD2. The V gene end was trimmed by 2 bases and the J gene end by 6 bases; junction bases not matched to a gene: 12. CDR1 is LNHDA and CDR2 is SQIVND in the germline V gene (reference sequence). The CDR3 loop spans 19 amino acids. The CDR3 loop reads CASSIRYYAGTSGGDTQYF. CDR3 bases: TGTGCCAGTAGTATACGTTACTACGCCGGGACTAGCGGGGGGGATACGCAGTATTTT. Based on the CDR3 plus reference TRBV19 and TRBJ2-3, the full variable domain is DGGITQSPKYLFRKEGQNVTLSCEQNLNHDAMYWYRQDPGQGLRLIYYSQIVNDFQKGDIAEGYSVSREKKESFPLTVTSAQKNPTAFYLCASSIRYYAGTSGGDTQYFGPGTRLTVL.

This chain links TRBV7-9 with TRBJ1-4; D unresolved. Germline values: CDR1 SEHNR, CDR2 FQNEAQ (reference sequence). The CDR3 is 15 residues long. V lost 0 bases and J 7 bases, leaving 12 bases between the germline ends. DNA for the CDR3: TGTGCCAGCAGCTTAGCGCGAGCAGGTCGTGAAAAACTGTTTTTT. Amino acid sequence: CASSLARAGREKLFF.

The chain recombines TRBV4-2 with TRBJ1-5; 8 bases agree with TRBD1. The junction had 8 bases not matched to a gene; V was cut back by 0 bases and J by 4 bases. In germline, CDR1 is LGHNA, CDR2 YNFKEQ. This CDR3 is built from 17 residues. CDR3 loop: CASSQDPVTGDNQPQHF. The DNA for the CDR3 is TGTGCCAGCAGCCAAGATCCTGTGACAGGGGATAATCAGCCCCAGCATTTT.

This clone was seen repeatedly, ten times or more. The genes are TRBV6-5 and TRBJ2-7; D perhaps matches TRBD1 (6 bases). The V gene's germline CDR1 is MNHEY and CDR2 SVGAGI. The ends were cut back, 0 bases at V and 6 bases at J, with 18 bases in the middle. The CDR3 totals 16 residues. The DNA for the CDR3 is TGTGCCAGCAGTTACTCGGCAGGGGACGGGGCAAGCGAGCAGTACTTC. Translation: CASSYSAGDGASEQYF.

J is TRBJ2-2 and V is TRBV7-9, with TRBD2 as a possible D gene (5 bases). CDR1 and CDR2 from the germline V gene are SEHNR and FQNEAQ (reference sequence). V dropped 0 bases and J dropped 3 bases, with 14 bases sitting between them. This CDR3 is 17 amino acids long. The CDR3 DNA reads as TGTGCCAGCAGCTTAGCCAAAAGTAGCGAGGACACCGGGGAGCTGTTTTTT. It encodes CASSLAKSSEDTGELFF.

The chain uses TRBV7-9 and TRBJ1-3; D gene unclear. Per germline, CDR1 SEHNR and CDR2 FQNEAQ (reference sequence). Trimming took 0 bases from V and 5 from J, leaving 11 bases between them. This CDR3 is built from 15 residues. Here the CDR3 DNA reads TGTGCCAGCAGCTTAGCCTCAGGAAATCGAAACACCATATATTTT. This translates into CASSLASGNRNTIYF. The entire variable domain, with the rest obtained from reference TRBV7-9 and TRBJ1-3, is as follows: DTGVSQNPRHKITKRGQNVTFRCDPISEHNRLYWYRQTLGQGPEFLTYFQNEAQLEKSRLLSDRFSAERPKGSFSTLEIQRTEQGDSAMYLCASSLASGNRNTIYFGEGSWLTVV.

The chain employs TRBV7-6 and TRBJ2-1; the D gene is possibly TRBD1 (6 bases). CDR1 is SGHVS, CDR2 FNYEAQ, per germline. Between the trimmed V and J ends, which lost 0 bases and 4 bases, there was a span of 10 bases. The CDR3 covers 15 residues. CDR3 sequence reads: CASSLAGQIYNEQFF. CDR3 coding DNA: TGTGCCAGCAGCTTAGCCGGACAGATATACAATGAGCAGTTCTTC.

J is TRBJ2-3 and V is TRBV25-1; 11 nucleotides agree with TRBD2. V dropped 4 bases and J dropped 2; count of bases not matched to a gene: 5. The CDR3 sequence is 16 residues long. Germline V gene sequence: CDR1 MGHDK, CDR2 SYGVNS. The CDR3 region has the DNA TGTGCCAGCAGTGGACTAGCGGGATTCAACACAGATACGCAGTATTTT. This translates into CASSGLAGFNTDTQYF. The whole variable domain, filled in from reference TRBV25-1 and TRBJ2-3, reads EADIYQTPRYLVIGTGKKITLECSQTMGHDKMYWYQQDPGMELHLIHYSYGVNSTEKGDLSSESTVSRIRTEHFPLTLESARPSHTSQYLCASSGLAGFNTDTQYFGPGTRLTVL.

In its sample, this clone was seen a few times. The chain carries TRBV7-3 and TRBJ1-4; 8 nucleotides agree with TRBD1. With V trimmed by 3 bases and J by 3 bases, 0 bases remained unmatched. The CDR3 extends over 14 amino acids. The germline V gene encodes CDR1 SGHTA and CDR2 FQGTGA. CDR3 residues: CASSLTGANEKLFF. CDR3 coding DNA: TGTGCCAGCAGCTTGACAGGGGCTAATGAAAAACTGTTTTTT.

This clone has a single count. This chain links TRBV28 with TRBJ1-2; the match to TRBD1 covers 7 bases. Germline lookup yields CDR1 MDHEN and CDR2 SYDVKM. V lost 7 bases and J lost 6; bases outside the gene matches: 8. There are 13 residues in the CDR3. As DNA, the CDR3 is TGTGCCAGCACCGAAGACAGGGACCATGGCTACACCTTC. It yields the protein CASTEDRDHGYTF.

This chain joins TRBV10-1 and TRBJ1-1, with D perhaps TRBD1 (5 bases). The ends were cut back, 3 bases at V and 8 bases at J, with 13 bases in the middle. Germline V lookup: CDR1 WNHNN, CDR2 SYGVQD (reference sequence). The CDR3 is made up of 13 amino acids. The CDR3 sequence is CASSDIWGGEAFF. CDR3 nucleotide sequence: TGCGCCAGCAGTGACATCTGGGGGGGAGAAGCTTTCTTT.

J is TRBJ1-5 and V is TRBV6-1, with D unresolved. V was clipped by 2 bases and J by 3 bases, with 8 bases between them. CDR1 and CDR2 from the germline V gene are MNHNS and SASEGT. This CDR3 has 14 amino acids. The CDR3 DNA is TGTGCCAGCAGTGAACAGTATATCAATCAGCCCCAGCATTTT. This codes for CASSEQYINQPQHF.

The chain carries TRBV6-5 and TRBJ2-1; 11 nucleotides agree with TRBD1. Germline V gene sequence: CDR1 MNHEY, CDR2 SVGAGI. This CDR3 comprises 15 residues. V shed 4 bases and J 7 bases; nucleotides not matched to a gene: 6. The CDR3 DNA reads TGTGCCAGCAGTTCGGACAGGGGGCATTATAATGAGCAGTTCTTC. The encoded protein is CASSSDRGHYNEQFF.

The genes are TRBV5-6 and TRBJ2-7, with TRBD1 matching 7 bases. This CDR3 spans 13 amino acids. The V segment lost 5 bases and the J segment 2 bases; nucleotides outside the gene matches: 4. Germline CDR1 SGHDT, CDR2 YYEEEE. Written as DNA, the CDR3 is TGTGCCAGCAGGTCGACAGGGACCTACGAGCAGTACTTC. Translating it yields CASRSTGTYEQYF.

The chain couples TRBV6-4 to TRBJ2-1; 11 bases agree with TRBD2. This CDR3 comprises 15 residues. CDR1 is MRHNA, CDR2 SNTAGT, per germline. The V gene end was trimmed by 6 bases and the J gene end by 8 bases; junction bases not matched to a gene: 9. The CDR3 region has the DNA TGTGCCAGCAGACCCACTAGCGGGAGTTCGGATGAGCAGTTCTTC. Translated, it gives CASRPTSGSSDEQFF.